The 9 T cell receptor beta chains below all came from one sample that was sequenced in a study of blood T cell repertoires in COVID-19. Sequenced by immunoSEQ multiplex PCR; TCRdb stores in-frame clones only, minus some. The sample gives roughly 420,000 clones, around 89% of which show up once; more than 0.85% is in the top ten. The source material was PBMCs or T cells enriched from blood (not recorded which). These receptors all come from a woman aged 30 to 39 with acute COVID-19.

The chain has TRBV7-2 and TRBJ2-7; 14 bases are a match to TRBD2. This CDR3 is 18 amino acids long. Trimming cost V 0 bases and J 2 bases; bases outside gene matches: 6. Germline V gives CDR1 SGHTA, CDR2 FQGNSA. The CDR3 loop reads CASSLARTSGGSAYEQYF. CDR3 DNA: TGTGCCAGCAGCTTAGCGAGGACTAGCGGGGGGTCTGCCTACGAGCAGTACTTC.

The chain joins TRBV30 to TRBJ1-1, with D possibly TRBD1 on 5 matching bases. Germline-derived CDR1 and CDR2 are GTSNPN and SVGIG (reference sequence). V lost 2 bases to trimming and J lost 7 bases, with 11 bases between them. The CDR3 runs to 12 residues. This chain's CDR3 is CAWSSRQGEAFF. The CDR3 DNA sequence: TGTGCCTGGAGTTCACGGCAGGGTGAAGCTTTCTTT.

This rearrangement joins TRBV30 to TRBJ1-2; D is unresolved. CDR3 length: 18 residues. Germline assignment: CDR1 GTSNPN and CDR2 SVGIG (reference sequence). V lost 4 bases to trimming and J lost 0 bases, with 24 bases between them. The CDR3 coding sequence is TGTGCCTGGAAACAATTCCCCCACCGACTGAGCTCTAACTATGGCTACACCTTC. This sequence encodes CAWKQFPHRLSSNYGYTF.

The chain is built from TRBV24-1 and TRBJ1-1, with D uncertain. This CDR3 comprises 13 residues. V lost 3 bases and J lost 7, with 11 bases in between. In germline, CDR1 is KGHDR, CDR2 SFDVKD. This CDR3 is CATSDTDSGEAFF. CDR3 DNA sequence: TGTGCCACCAGTGATACCGACTCTGGTGAAGCTTTCTTT.

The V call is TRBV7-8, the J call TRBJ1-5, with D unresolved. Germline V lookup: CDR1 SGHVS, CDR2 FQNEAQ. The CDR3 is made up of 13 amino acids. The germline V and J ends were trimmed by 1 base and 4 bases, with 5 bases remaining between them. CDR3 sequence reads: CASSLDGNQPQHF. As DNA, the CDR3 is TGTGCCAGCAGCTTAGACGGTAATCAGCCCCAGCATTTT. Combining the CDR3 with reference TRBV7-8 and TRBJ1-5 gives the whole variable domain GAGVSQSPRYKVAKRGQDVALRCDPISGHVSLFWYQQALGQGPEFLTYFQNEAQLDKSGLPSDRFFAERPEGSVSTLKIQRTQQEDSAVYLCASSLDGNQPQHFGDGTRLSIL.

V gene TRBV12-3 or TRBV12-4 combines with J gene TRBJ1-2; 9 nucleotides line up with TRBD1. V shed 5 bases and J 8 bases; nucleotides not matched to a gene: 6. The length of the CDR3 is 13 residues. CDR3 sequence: CASSPQGAVGYTF. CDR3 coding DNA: TGTGCCAGCAGTCCACAGGGGGCAGTCGGCTACACCTTC.

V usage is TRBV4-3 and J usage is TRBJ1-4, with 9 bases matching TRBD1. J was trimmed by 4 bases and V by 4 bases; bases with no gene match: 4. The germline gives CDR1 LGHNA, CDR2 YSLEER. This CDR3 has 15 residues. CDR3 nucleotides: TGCGCCAGCAGCCCGGGACAGGGCCTTAATGAAAAACTGTTTTTT. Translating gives CASSPGQGLNEKLFF.

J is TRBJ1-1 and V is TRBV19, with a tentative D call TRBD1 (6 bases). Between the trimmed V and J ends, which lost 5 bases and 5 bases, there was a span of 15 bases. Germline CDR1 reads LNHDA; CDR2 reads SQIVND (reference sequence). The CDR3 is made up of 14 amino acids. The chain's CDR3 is CASSFSRGGTEAFF. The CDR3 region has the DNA TGTGCCAGTAGTTTCAGCAGGGGCGGGACTGAAGCTTTCTTT.

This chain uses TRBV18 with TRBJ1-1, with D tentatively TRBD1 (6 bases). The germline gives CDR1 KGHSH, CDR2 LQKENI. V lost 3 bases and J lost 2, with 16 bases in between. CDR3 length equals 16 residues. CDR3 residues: CASSPPGGGGNTEAFF. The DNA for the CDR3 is TGTGCCAGCTCACCCCCCGGGGGAGGGGGAAACACTGAAGCTTTCTTT.